The 4 T cell receptor beta chains given below trace back to one sample, sequenced in a study of T cells expressing NK-cell markers. TCRdb derives one entry per CDR3 protein from the 5' RACE reads, leaving out DNA. The sample holds 350,000 to 450,000 distinct CDR3 sequences. Sequenced: blood T cells: a sorted CD56 or NKG2C T cell subset, CD4+ or CD8+ T cells, or bulk PBMC T cells (not recorded which). The receptor source for this set is a man aged 18 to 69 in good health.

V is TRBV5-4 and J is TRBJ2-3. The CDR3 extends over 15 amino acids. Germline-derived CDR1 and CDR2 are SGHNT and YYREEE (reference sequence). CDR3 residues: CASSLTVLATDTQYF.

CDR3 loop: CASRRADYSPLHF. The chain is built from TRBV12-3 or TRBV12-4 and TRBJ1-6. This CDR3 is 13 amino acids long.

This sequence joins TRBV24-1 and TRBJ2-5; TCRdb's D gene call, TRBD2, goes unchecked for lack of DNA. Germline CDR1 is KGHDR and CDR2 is SFDVKD. The CDR3 runs 17 residues. CDR3 sequence: CATRHAHSGGTQETQYF.

This sequence joins TRBV29-1 and TRBJ2-3. Per the germline V gene, CDR1 is SQVTM and CDR2 is ANQGSEA. This CDR3 has 13 amino acids. CDR3 protein: CSADDSARDTQYF.